This paragraph reports one T cell receptor (beta chain). Base qualities are not provided; no much larger clone lies one nucleotide away. This specimen belongs to a study of Japanese encephalitis immunity and Zika vaccine responses (dated by TCRdb to about 2021). Looking at the study overall: Included participants received three 5.0 ug doses of alum-adjuvanted ZPIV at weeks 0, 4 and 28. For TCR sequencing, more than five representative participants were selected from each pre-vaccination group, and samples were taken at week 0 (after pre-vaccination, before ZPIV) and at week 52. One dose of YFV vaccine (YF-VAX) was administered before ZPIV to about a dozen participants, and eight to ten participants were flavivirus-naive. The ZIKV peptides, 15-mers that overlapped by 11 residues, were chosen for containing NetMHCpan/NetMHCII-predicted epitopes with affinity below 50 nM. The study tested whether prior Japanese encephalitis virus (JEV) or yellow fever virus (YFV) vaccination shaped CD4 T cell responses to the Zika vaccine. Some eleven participants were given two doses of JEV vaccine (IXIARO) 28 days apart, two to three months before the first ZPIV dose. The stimulations used peptide pools from ZIKV structural proteins divided into flavivirus-conserved and non-conserved sets, or JEV or YFV peptides that matched the pre-vaccination. TCR repertoires from a few flavivirus-naive individuals were additionally analyzed at weeks 2, 6 and 52 after the start of ZPIV vaccination.

Study-wide findings and limitations: CD8 T cell responses to ZIKV peptide pools were of very low magnitude and seen in only a few individuals. JEV-pre-vaccinated donors showed higher repertoire similarity across time-points and stimulations than YFV-pre-vaccinated donors, indicating more clonotypes common to ZIKV and JEV stimulation. The individual peptides behind the cross-reactive responses were not identified because limits on sample size made peptide-pool deconvolution impossible. Samples were clustered by participant, with no similarity observed between individuals, suggesting that no public TCRs were detected. In JEV-pre-vaccinated donors, the repertoire richness of CD4 T cells responding to conserved ZIKV epitopes decreased significantly after ZPIV. The analysis covered only a subset of trial participants who had three doses and adequate samples, rather than the whole vaccinated cohort.

After labeling with CellTrace CFSE, PBMCs were cultured for around six days in RPMI containing about 8% human serum along with peptide pools, each at around 0.92 ug/mL. Unfixed proliferating CD4 T cells were sorted on a BD FACSAria as live CD56-CD19-CD16-CD3+CD4+ CFSE-low cells. Enrolled adults were healthy and were found to be seronegative for ZIKV, JEV, YFV, DENV and WNV by microneutralization screening. The samples were drawn from a phase 1 trial of an alum-adjuvanted Zika purified-inactivated virus (ZPIV) vaccine that was randomized, double-blinded and placebo-controlled. Peripheral blood mononuclear cells were isolated by standard procedure and stored frozen in liquid nitrogen until use. Library preparation employed 5' RACE. Before sequencing, the TCRbeta libraries were pooled in proportion to the number of cells sorted for each library. RNAzol RT was used to extract total RNA from the sorted cells, and cDNA was then synthesized using an oligo(dT) primer together with a template-switching oligo. The TCRbeta V-CDR3-J region was amplified by PCR with Kapa HiFi between a SMARTer oligo primer and a TCRbeta constant-region primer. A second PCR attached Illumina adaptors and sample-specific index barcodes, followed by HighPrep bead cleanup and Bioanalyzer confirmation of a band of roughly 650 bp. The libraries were sequenced on an Illumina MiSeq using 2x151 bp paired-end reads. Per the source publication's procedure: An in-house Java program demultiplexed the reads, and MiXCR assigned TCRbeta annotations and counted clonotypes. To assess repertoire overlap, Morisita-Horn indices from the R package vegan were used, along with UPGMA clustering and Circos plots of recurring clonotypes. Shannon diversity and richness were normalized to the maximum possible value based on input cell numbers, so that values between 0 and 1 were obtained. CDR3beta sequences were aligned using MUSCLE, distances were calculated using SeqinR, and multidimensional scaling was plotted in R. TCRdb reprocessed the public reads (quality trimming at Q25 with fastp, clone calling with MiXCR) and kept in-frame beta chains. Every distinct CDR3 protein forms one entry, paired with its most common genes and DNA. The V and J calls here are based on TCRdb, not the publication. Here the sample has under 2,000 distinct CDR3 sequences; approximately 6% occur a single time. More than 25% of the sample comes from the top ten.

The CDR3 covers 16 residues, taking in both the cysteine and the phenylalanine. CDR3 DNA only is kept here, 48 bases in frame from base 1. The germline V gene yields SGHTA for CDR1 and FQGNSA for CDR2. Between the V and J ends, shortened by 0 bases and 0 bases respectively, the junction contains 12 bases. The rearrangement joined TRBV7-2 to TRBJ2-7, with the D gene not clear enough to name. The receptor's source is an adult woman who received an inactivated Zika virus vaccine. Sample: antigen-activated CD4+ T cells from blood, cultured, taken during a Zika inactivated vaccine study. The CDR3 is CASSLAHIPSSYEQYF. The bases read TGTGCCAGCAGCTTAGCGCACATTCCGAGCTCCTACGAGCAGTACTTC.